The 31 T cell receptor beta chains listed next were all sequenced from one sample in a study of blood T cell repertoires in COVID-19. TCRdb keeps only in-frame clones here, not all; method: immunoSEQ multiplex PCR. The table lists roughly 260,000 clones, roughly 86% of them singletons. What was sequenced was PBMCs or T cells enriched from blood (not recorded which). The source of these receptors is a woman aged 18-35 years who had recovered from COVID-19.

V and J are TRBV4-1 and TRBJ2-2; a possible D gene is TRBD1 (5 bases). This CDR3 has 16 amino acids. The V gene's germline CDR1 is MGHRA and CDR2 YSYEKL. V was trimmed by 0 bases and J by 5 bases, leaving 13 bases between them. The CDR3 here is CASSQDNPGLTGELFF. In DNA form, the CDR3 reads TGCGCCAGCAGCCAAGATAACCCAGGGTTGACCGGGGAGCTGTTTTTT.

The CDR3: CASSSNGRITEQFF. In nucleotides, the CDR3 is TGTGCCAGCAGCTCTAACGGGAGGATTACTGAGCAGTTCTTC. The rearrangement joins TRBV7-6 to TRBJ2-1; 7 nucleotides agree with TRBD2. Germline V gene sequence: CDR1 SGHVS, CDR2 FNYEAQ. CDR3 length equals 14 residues. The V gene end was trimmed by 4 bases and the J gene end by 9 bases; junction bases not matched to a gene: 9.

The V gene is TRBV6-5, the J gene TRBJ1-2; possible D gene TRBD1, 5 bases. Germline V gene sequence: CDR1 MNHEY, CDR2 SVGAGI. V lost 5 bases and J lost 4, with 11 bases in between. The CDR3 has 13 amino acids. The CDR3 protein is CASSPRESYGYTF. CDR3 in DNA: TGTGCCAGCAGTCCCAGGGAATCCTATGGCTACACCTTC.

The sample holds a few counts of this clone. The V call is TRBV7-2, the J call TRBJ2-7; 9 bases fit TRBD2. The junction had 13 bases not matched to a gene; V was cut back by 4 bases and J by 3 bases. The length of the CDR3 is 17 residues. CDR1 and CDR2 from the germline V gene are SGHTA and FQGNSA. The CDR3 reads CASSSLRRLADVYEQYF. In nucleotides, the CDR3 is TGTGCCAGCAGCTCATTAAGGCGACTAGCGGATGTCTACGAGCAGTACTTC. The whole variable domain, remainder taken from reference TRBV7-2 and TRBJ2-7, is GAGVSQSPSNKVTEKGKDVELRCDPISGHTALYWYRQSLGQGLEFLIYFQGNSAPDKSGLPSDRFSAERTGGSVSTLTIQRTQQEDSAVYLCASSSLRRLADVYEQYFGPGTRLTVT.

The V and J genes are TRBV5-1 and TRBJ2-2, with TRBD2 matching 16 bases. V gave up 4 bases and J gave up 6 bases; unmatched junction bases: 3. In germline, CDR1 is SGHRS, CDR2 YFSETQ. CDR3 size: 16 residues. DNA of the CDR3: TGCGCCAGCAGCCCGGGACTAGCGGGGGGGGCCGGGGAGCTGTTTTTT. This encodes CASSPGLAGGAGELFF.

The gene calls are TRBV7-9 and TRBJ2-3; D unresolved. CDR3 length: 12 residues. Germline V gene lookup returns CDR1 SEHNR and CDR2 FQNEAQ (reference sequence). The V end lost 5 bases, the J end lost 6 bases, and 9 bases lay between the germline ends. The CDR3 region has the DNA TGTGCCAGCAGCCCCGGGTGGGATACGCAGTATTTT. Encoded protein: CASSPGWDTQYF.

In regard to this clone: This sample includes further DNA sequences coding for the same CDR3. The chain is built from TRBV27 and TRBJ1-1; D is unclear. The V and J ends lost 6 bases and 2 bases respectively, with 7 bases between them. Germline CDR1 is MNHEY and CDR2 is SMNVEV (reference sequence). The CDR3 has 12 residues. The CDR3 is CASSRGNTEAFF. The CDR3 bases are TGTGCCAGCAGCCGGGGAAACACTGAAGCTTTCTTT.

A few counts support this clone. The V call is TRBV27, the J call TRBJ2-1; 7 bases agree with TRBD1. The V segment lost 5 bases and the J segment 6 bases; nucleotides outside the gene matches: 4. This CDR3 comprises 13 residues. Germline-derived CDR1 and CDR2 are MNHEY and SMNVEV (reference sequence). CDR3 nucleotide sequence: TGTGCCAGCAGTCCCCCAGGGGGCAATGAGCAGTTCTTC. Translating gives CASSPPGGNEQFF.

The V and J genes are TRBV9 and TRBJ2-1; 7 bases line up with TRBD1. Germline-derived CDR1 and CDR2 are SGDLS and YYNGEE. V lost 2 bases and J lost 4; bases outside the gene matches: 3. The CDR3 sequence is 14 residues long. This CDR3 is CASSVGQIYNEQFF. The CDR3 region has the DNA TGTGCCAGCAGCGTGGGACAGATATACAATGAGCAGTTCTTC.

The chain has TRBV2 and TRBJ2-2; 8 bases match TRBD1. V trimming: 3 bases; J trimming: 5 bases; junction bases outside the gene matches: 2. CDR3 length: 14 residues. CDR1 and CDR2 (germline): SNHLY, FYNNEI. In DNA form, the CDR3 reads TGTGCCAGCAGTGAGACAGGGGAAACCGGGGAGCTGTTTTTT. It yields the protein CASSETGETGELFF. The complete variable domain, with remaining parts taken from reference TRBV2 and TRBJ2-2, reads EPEVTQTPSHQVTQMGQEVILRCVPISNHLYFYWYRQILGQKVEFLVSFYNNEISEKSEIFDDQFSVERPDGSNFTLKIRSTKLEDSAMYFCASSETGETGELFFGEGSRLTVL.

V gene TRBV27 combines with J gene TRBJ1-5; 9 bases match TRBD1. Germline CDR1 MNHEY, CDR2 SMNVEV (reference sequence). The V gene end was trimmed by 5 bases and the J gene end by 2 bases; junction bases not matched to a gene: 16. The CDR3 consists of 19 residues. The CDR3: CASSPKDRDREVGNQPQHF. The DNA of the CDR3 is TGTGCCAGCAGTCCTAAAGACCGGGACAGGGAAGTGGGCAATCAGCCCCAGCATTTT.

The chain couples TRBV9 to TRBJ1-3; maybe TRBD1 (6 bases). CDR1 and CDR2 from the germline V gene are SGDLS and YYNGEE. With 0 bases removed from V and 2 bases from J, the gap between germline ends came to 6 bases. The length of the CDR3 is 14 residues. CDR3 DNA sequence: TGTGCCAGCAGCGTAGAGGGGGCTGGAAACACCATATATTTT. Its translation is CASSVEGAGNTIYF.

The chain has TRBV15 and TRBJ2-7, with 9 bases matching TRBD1. Germline V gene data show CDR1 as LNHNV and CDR2 as YYDKDF (reference sequence). The CDR3 has 15 amino acids. With V trimmed by 8 bases and J by 1 base, 9 bases remained unmatched. The CDR3 DNA sequence: TGTGCCACCGCGACTCGGGACAGGGCTTCCTACGAGCAGTACTTC. Translating it yields CATATRDRASYEQYF.

This chain uses TRBV3-1 (or the pseudogene TRBV3-2) with TRBJ1-1; TRBD1 aligns across 8 bases. Germline V CDR1 and CDR2: LGHDT, YNNKEL (reference sequence). The V and J ends lost 3 bases and 5 bases, in that order; junction bases with no gene match: 11. CDR3 length: 16 amino acids. The CDR3 DNA reads as TGTGCCAGCAGCCACCAGCAATGGACAGGGCGGACTGAAGCTTTCTTT. Its protein product is CASSHQQWTGRTEAFF.

The J gene is TRBJ1-1, the V gene TRBV7-7, with D possibly matching TRBD1 (5 bases). The CDR3 is 14 amino acids. The germline V gene encodes CDR1 SSHAT and CDR2 FNYEAQ (reference sequence). CDR3 sequence (DNA): TGTGCGTCGCCAGGGCCCCTGGAGAACACTGAAGCTTTCTTT. Its translation: CASPGPLENTEAFF.

The rearrangement links TRBV7-3 to TRBJ2-3; 7 bases match TRBD1. From germline, CDR1 is SGHTA and CDR2 FQGTGA. Germline trimming cut 4 bases from V and 6 bases from J; bases unmatched to any gene: 7. This CDR3 is built from 14 residues. CDR3 nucleotides: TGTGCCAGCAGCTCCGGGCAGGGGGAGGATACGCAGTATTTT. Translated, it gives CASSSGQGEDTQYF.

This clone came up once. The rearrangement joins TRBV12-3 or TRBV12-4 to TRBJ1-2, with 7 bases lining up with TRBD1. Trimming cost V 6 bases and J 7 bases; bases outside gene matches: 8. The length of the CDR3 is 13 residues. Written as DNA, the CDR3 is TGTGCCAGCAGCCAACTGACAGGGCTTGGCTACACCTTC. It yields the protein CASSQLTGLGYTF.

The chain carries TRBV15 and TRBJ2-7; 10 bases match TRBD1. Germline V gene lookup returns CDR1 LNHNV and CDR2 YYDKDF (reference sequence). The J segment lost 5 bases and the V segment lost 3 bases, leaving 4 bases of the junction unmatched. The CDR3 consists of 14 residues. DNA for the CDR3: TGTGCCACCAGCAGGAGGGGGACAGGGGACGAGCAGTACTTC. It is translated as CATSRRGTGDEQYF.

The J gene is TRBJ1-2, the V gene TRBV30, with TRBD1 as a possible D gene (6 bases). The V and J ends lost 2 bases and 5 bases respectively, with 12 bases between them. This CDR3 spans 13 amino acids. Germline V lookup: CDR1 GTSNPN, CDR2 SVGIG (reference sequence). The CDR3 region has the DNA TGTGCCTGGAGTCGTGACAGGCTATATGGCTACACCTTC. As protein: CAWSRDRLYGYTF.

V gene TRBV28 combines with J gene TRBJ2-1; 12 bases align to TRBD2. CDR3 length: 17 residues. CDR1 and CDR2 from the germline V gene are MDHEN and SYDVKM. V was pared by 10 bases and J by 1 base, with 11 bases of the junction left unmatched. The CDR3 reads CATRRLAGVISYNEQFF. Written as DNA, the CDR3 is TGTGCCACCCGTCGACTAGCGGGAGTTATATCCTACAATGAGCAGTTCTTC.

This clone was counted a single time. The chain combines TRBV24-1 with TRBJ2-3; 7 nucleotides line up with TRBD2. The CDR3 covers 19 residues. J was trimmed by 0 bases and V by 4 bases; bases with no gene match: 15. Germline assignment: CDR1 KGHDR and CDR2 SFDVKD. The CDR3 protein is CATSEPGGGTGLSTDTQYF. The CDR3 DNA reads TGTGCCACCAGTGAACCTGGGGGAGGGACGGGCCTAAGCACAGATACGCAGTATTTT.

This clone was seen only once. This chain's CDR3 is CATGGQGGSPLHF. The CDR3 DNA is TGTGCCACGGGAGGACAGGGCGGATCACCCCTCCACTTT. The chain combines TRBV18 with TRBJ1-6, with 8 bases fitting TRBD1. Trimming removed 10 bases from V and 10 bases from J; junction bases left unmatched: 9. The CDR3 is made up of 13 amino acids. Germline lookup yields CDR1 KGHSH and CDR2 LQKENI. The complete variable domain, with remaining parts taken from reference TRBV18 and TRBJ1-6, reads NAGVMQNPRHLVRRRGQEARLRCSPMKGHSHVYWYRQLPEEGLKFMVYLQKENIIDESGMPKERFSAEFPKEGPSILRIQQVVRGDSAAYFCATGGQGGSPLHFGNGTRLTVT.

CDR3 nucleotide sequence: TGTGCCAGCAGTACGACTAGCGGAGACACAGATACGCAGTATTTT. Translating gives CASSTTSGDTDTQYF. The V and J genes are TRBV6-6 and TRBJ2-3, with 9 positions matching TRBD2. Germline assignment: CDR1 MNHNY and CDR2 SVGAGI (reference sequence). V shed 5 bases and J 2 bases; nucleotides not matched to a gene: 5. This CDR3 has 15 residues.

This clone was recorded once. The rearrangement links TRBV2 to TRBJ1-5, with D possibly matching TRBD1 (5 bases). This CDR3 is 14 amino acids long. Germline V gives CDR1 SNHLY, CDR2 FYNNEI. V was trimmed by 6 bases and J by 3 bases, leaving 12 bases between them. CDR3 nucleotide sequence: TGTGCCAGCAGAGTAGACAGTAACAATCAGCCCCAGCATTTT. Amino acid sequence: CASRVDSNNQPQHF.

This chain connects TRBV7-9 to TRBJ1-5, with D maybe TRBD1 (6 bases). V was shortened by 4 bases and J by 3 bases, with 19 bases between the two germline ends. This CDR3 has 17 residues. Germline lookup yields CDR1 SEHNR and CDR2 FQNEAQ (reference sequence). In DNA form, the CDR3 reads TGTGCCAGCAGCTCGGCAGAGGGGGGGGTGGTCAATCAGCCCCAGCATTTT. Its translation is CASSSAEGGVVNQPQHF.

The V call is TRBV19, the J call TRBJ1-4; 7 bases align to TRBD1. Per germline, CDR1 LNHDA and CDR2 SQIVND (reference sequence). CDR3 length: 13 residues. V lost 6 bases and J lost 8; bases outside the gene matches: 6. CDR3 DNA: TGTGCCAGTAGGGGGACAGCCCTCGAAAAACTGTTTTTT. Its translation is CASRGTALEKLFF.

V and J are TRBV28 and TRBJ1-2; D not certain. The CDR3 has 14 amino acids. CDR1 and CDR2 (germline): MDHEN, SYDVKM. The ends were cut back, 1 base at V and 8 bases at J, with 14 bases in the middle. The CDR3 protein is CASSLYGVPGGYTF. The DNA for the CDR3 is TGTGCCAGCAGTTTATACGGGGTGCCAGGCGGCTACACCTTC.

This chain joins TRBV4-2 and TRBJ2-5; 8 nucleotides line up with TRBD1. The CDR3 length is 16 residues. J was trimmed by 4 bases and V by 0 bases; bases with no gene match: 7. Germline V gene sequence: CDR1 LGHNA, CDR2 YNFKEQ. The CDR3 sequence is CASSQDRQGAGETQYF. The CDR3 region has the DNA TGTGCCAGCAGCCAAGATCGTCAGGGGGCCGGAGAGACCCAGTACTTC.

The chain links TRBV9 to TRBJ2-1, with D possibly matching TRBD2 (5 bases). Germline V gene lookup returns CDR1 SGDLS and CDR2 YYNGEE. This CDR3 has 16 amino acids. Trimming took off 0 bases at V and 7 bases at J, with 17 bases between the two ends. CDR3 region: CASSVGGGRAHNEQFF. The CDR3 DNA follows: TGTGCCAGCAGCGTAGGTGGCGGGCGGGCTCATAATGAGCAGTTCTTC. Together with reference TRBV9 and TRBJ2-1, the CDR3 gives the full variable domain: DSGVTQTPKHLITATGQRVTLRCSPRSGDLSVYWYQQSLDQGLQFLIQYYNGEERAKGNILERFSAQQFPDLHSELNLSSLELGDSALYFCASSVGGGRAHNEQFFGPGTRLTVL.

V usage is TRBV9 and J usage is TRBJ2-7; 7 bases align to TRBD1. Germline assignment: CDR1 SGDLS and CDR2 YYNGEE. There are 15 residues in the CDR3. Trimming removed 0 bases from V and 2 bases from J; junction bases left unmatched: 5. For the CDR3, the DNA is TGTGCCAGCAGCGTAGGTGGACAGGTCCCCTACGAGCAGTACTTC. It codes for CASSVGGQVPYEQYF.

This clone was picked up many times. The rearrangement links TRBV19 to TRBJ2-3; 8 bases are shared with TRBD1. The CDR3 totals 14 residues. Germline loops: CDR1 LNHDA, CDR2 SQIVND (reference sequence). V lost 7 bases, J lost 2 bases, and 5 bases stayed unmatched. The CDR3 loop is CASTRQGLTDTQYF. The CDR3 DNA is TGTGCCAGTACAAGACAGGGGCTCACAGATACGCAGTATTTT. Looking up the rest from reference TRBV19 and TRBJ2-3 gives the full variable domain: DGGITQSPKYLFRKEGQNVTLSCEQNLNHDAMYWYRQDPGQGLRLIYYSQIVNDFQKGDIAEGYSVSREKKESFPLTVTSAQKNPTAFYLCASTRQGLTDTQYFGPGTRLTVL.